A single sample is the source of the 5 T cell receptor beta chains below, sequenced in a study of cytomegalovirus exposure and HLA in healthy donors. The PCR had 60 Vbeta and 13 Jbeta primers. Using immunoSEQ multiplex PCR, the repertoire was profiled, and TCRdb retains in-frame clones only, with some absent. The sample lists around 180,000 clones; more than 70% were seen once. The sequenced material came from PBMCs. The receptor set was obtained from a girl aged 5-17 years in good health and CMV-seronegative.

CDR3: CASSGAGEYNEQFF. The DNA for the CDR3 is TGCGCCAGCAGTGGGGCGGGGGAATACAATGAGCAGTTCTTC. V usage is TRBV5-1 and J usage is TRBJ2-1, with 7 bases matching TRBD2. Trimming removed 5 bases from V and 4 bases from J; junction bases left unmatched: 6. The CDR3 loop spans 14 amino acids. CDR1 is SGHRS, CDR2 YFSETQ, per germline.

For the CDR3, the DNA is TGCAGCGTCTCCGACAGTCCCTACGAGCAGTACTTC. Translated, it gives CSVSDSPYEQYF. The V gene is TRBV29-1, the J gene TRBJ2-7, with D maybe TRBD1 (5 bases). The ends were cut back, 6 bases at V and 2 bases at J, with 11 bases in the middle. Per the germline V gene, CDR1 is SQVTM and CDR2 is ANQGSEA. This CDR3 contains 12 residues.

The genes are TRBV6-5 and TRBJ1-2, with TRBD1 matching 9 bases. Germline-derived CDR1 and CDR2 are MNHEY and SVGAGI. The CDR3 runs to 12 residues. J gave up 8 bases and V 5 bases, and 3 bases lay outside the gene matches. The CDR3 nucleotides are TGTGCCAGCAGTAACAGGGGGCACGGCTACACCTTC. Translation gives CASSNRGHGYTF.

The genes are TRBV28 and TRBJ1-1, with D perhaps TRBD1 (5 bases). The length of the CDR3 is 17 residues. Per germline, CDR1 MDHEN and CDR2 SYDVKM. The ends were cut back, 2 bases at V and 1 base at J, with 17 bases in the middle. The CDR3 reads CASSLKGSGTQNTEAFF. In DNA form, the CDR3 reads TGTGCCAGCAGTTTAAAAGGGTCGGGGACTCAGAACACTGAAGCTTTCTTT.

The rearrangement links TRBV19 to TRBJ1-2; D unresolved. This CDR3 has 14 amino acids. The ends were cut back, 0 bases at V and 4 bases at J, with 9 bases in the middle. In germline, CDR1 is LNHDA, CDR2 SQIVND (reference sequence). CDR3 protein: CASSIDAELYGYTF. For the CDR3, the DNA is TGTGCCAGTAGTATAGATGCGGAGCTCTATGGCTACACCTTC.